This T cell receptor (beta chain) was identified during a study of blood T cell repertoires in COVID-19. Looking at the study overall: The United States, Italy and Spain supplied acute and convalescent COVID-19 samples. From T cells, B-cell-depleted T cells, or PBMCs came the material, which was cDNA or gDNA.

This clone has at least ten counts. Ages ranged from roughly 18 to 95 years, with residence in some 25 US areas. Original processing methods: Estimates of nucleated cell counts were drawn from the amplification of reference gene primers. This table comes from immunoSEQ multiplex PCR, and its TCRdb copy is limited to in-frame clones, with some not included. The V and J calls and clone size were taken over from that table, and D and trimming were inferred from the DNA. The sample shows roughly 360,000 clones, approximately 87% of them seen only once. The sample taken for sequencing was PBMCs or T cells enriched from blood (not recorded which). This receptor was taken from a woman aged 25 to 39 with acute COVID-19.

The CDR3 coding sequence is TGTGCCAGCAGCTTAAACCAGGGGGACAATGAGCAGTTCTTC. Translated, it gives CASSLNQGDNEQFF. The V call is TRBV7-3, the J call TRBJ2-1; TRBD1 aligns across 7 bases. The CDR3 loop spans 14 amino acids. The J segment lost 5 bases and the V segment lost 1 base, leaving 2 bases of the junction unmatched. Germline V lookup: CDR1 SGHTA, CDR2 FQGTGA.